The 16 T cell receptor beta chains reported below all come from one sample, sequenced in a study of shared clonotypes between healthy human individuals. TCRdb's table, derived via immunoSEQ multiplex PCR, lists solely in-frame clones and lacks some. The data show some 2.4 million clones, over 85% seen once. Specimen: naive CD4+ T cells from PBMCs. Stated subset: CD45RA+ positively selected. The receptors derive from a man aged 18 to 29 in good health. Some clones in this sample may be carry-over from other donors' samples.

The chain uses TRBV5-1 and TRBJ1-2; D gene uncertain. Trimming shortened V by 8 bases and J by 4 bases, and 15 bases separated the two germline ends. Germline V gives CDR1 SGHRS, CDR2 YFSETQ. The CDR3 consists of 13 residues. CDR3 coding DNA: TGCGCCAGTTCCTGGTCGGCTGGCTATGGCTACACCTTC. Residues: CASSWSAGYGYTF.

The CDR3 DNA is TGTGCCAGCAGCTCACAGGGGAACGAGCAGTACTTC. This encodes CASSSQGNEQYF. The chain links TRBV7-2 to TRBJ2-7, with TRBD1 identical over 7 bases. V lost 4 bases, J lost 5 bases, and 2 bases stayed unmatched. Germline V lookup: CDR1 SGHTA, CDR2 FQGNSA. This CDR3 has 12 residues.

This clone appeared once. The CDR3 nucleotides read TGTGCCACCAGCAGAGCGGCTAGCGGGTACCAAGAGACCCAGTACTTC. Amino acid sequence: CATSRAASGYQETQYF. This rearrangement joins TRBV15 to TRBJ2-5, with 8 nucleotides matching TRBD2. With 1 base clipped from V and 0 bases from J, the junction kept 4 bases outside the gene matches. Germline V gives CDR1 LNHNV, CDR2 YYDKDF (reference sequence). This CDR3 comprises 16 residues.

This clone was recorded a few times. The rearrangement uses TRBV6-1 and TRBJ1-1, with 11 nucleotides matching TRBD1. Germline CDR1 and CDR2: MNHNS and SASEGT. This CDR3 contains 14 residues. Trimming cost V 4 bases and J 11 bases; bases outside gene matches: 9. CDR3 region: CASSAGTGGIHAFF. CDR3 DNA: TGTGCCAGCAGTGCCGGGACAGGGGGTATACATGCTTTCTTT.

The CDR3 sequence is CASSPGGQRLNYGYTF. The CDR3 DNA reads TGTGCCAGCAGCCCCGGGGGACAGCGACTTAACTATGGCTACACCTTC. This chain connects TRBV7-7 to TRBJ1-2; 7 positions match TRBD1. The germline V gene encodes CDR1 SSHAT and CDR2 FNYEAQ (reference sequence). The CDR3 has 16 amino acids. J lost 1 base, V lost 5 bases, and 10 bases had no gene match.

J is TRBJ1-1 and V is TRBV15; 7 bases fit TRBD1. Unmatched junction bases numbered 17, after V lost 9 bases and J lost 4 bases. The germline CDR1 and CDR2 sequences are LNHNV and YYDKDF (reference sequence). The CDR3 runs 16 residues. CDR3 region: CATTRLIGQGGTEAFF. The CDR3 nucleotides read TGTGCCACGACCCGTCTAATAGGGCAGGGGGGCACTGAAGCTTTCTTT.

This rearrangement joins TRBV28 to TRBJ2-3; a weak D match, TRBD2 (6 bases). Germline CDR1 MDHEN, CDR2 SYDVKM. The CDR3 totals 14 residues. With 2 bases removed from V and 4 bases from J, the gap between germline ends came to 10 bases. This chain's CDR3 is CASSLTGVADTQYF. CDR3 in DNA: TGTGCCAGCAGTTTAACGGGAGTGGCAGATACGCAGTATTTT.

CDR3 protein: CASSLGEFEKLFF. CDR3 nucleotide sequence: TGTGCCAGCAGCTTGGGAGAGTTTGAAAAACTGTTTTTT. The gene calls are TRBV5-6 and TRBJ1-4; no clear D. The V and J ends lost 0 bases and 7 bases respectively, with 7 bases between them. Germline CDR1 and CDR2: SGHDT and YYEEEE. The CDR3 totals 13 residues.

Details on this clone: An end of the junction differs from the germline gene, which may be a read error. The chain carries TRBV15 and TRBJ1-3; D is uncertain. The V gene's germline CDR1 is LNHNV and CDR2 YYDKDF (reference sequence). This CDR3 has 12 amino acids. CDR3 loop: CATSRESQPPIF. Here the CDR3 DNA reads TGTGCCACCAGCAGAGAAAGTCAACCCCCAATTTTT. Full variable domain (missing parts from reference TRBV15 and TRBJ1-3): DAMVIQNPRYQVTQFGKPVTLSCSQTLNHNVMYWYQQKSSQAPKLLFHYYDKDFNNEADTPDNFQSRRPNTSFCFLDIRSPGLGDTAMYLCATSRESQPPIFGEGSWLTVV.

Details on this clone: This specimen includes other DNA sequences encoding the same CDR3. J is TRBJ1-5 and V is TRBV5-1; D is perhaps TRBD1 (6 bases). CDR3 length equals 15 residues. Trimming left V 4 bases short and J 2 bases short, with 13 bases between. Germline CDR1 SGHRS, CDR2 YFSETQ. The DNA for the CDR3 is TGCGCCAGCAGCCCGGGGGCAGGTGGCAATCAGCCCCAGCATTTT. This codes for CASSPGAGGNQPQHF.

The chain is built from TRBV4-1 and TRBJ2-3, with 11 positions matching TRBD2. CDR1 and CDR2 from the germline V gene are MGHRA and YSYEKL. V lost 4 bases and J lost 0; bases outside the gene matches: 3. This CDR3 comprises 16 residues. CDR3 residues: CASSRTSGFSTDTQYF. The CDR3 coding sequence is TGCGCCAGCAGCCGGACTAGCGGGTTTAGCACAGATACGCAGTATTTT.

The chain is built from TRBV7-9 and TRBJ1-4; 7 bases fit TRBD1. Germline V gives CDR1 SEHNR, CDR2 FQNEAQ (reference sequence). The V and J ends lost 4 bases and 6 bases, in that order; junction bases with no gene match: 11. The CDR3 covers 16 residues. In nucleotides, the CDR3 is TGTGCCAGCAGCTCAGAGGGGACAGCTGGGGATGAAAAACTGTTTTTT. This encodes CASSSEGTAGDEKLFF.

The chain links TRBV28 to TRBJ1-2, with D hard to call. The V gene lost 6 bases and the J gene lost 8 bases, with 19 bases spanning the gap. CDR3 length equals 14 residues. The germline CDR1 and CDR2 sequences are MDHEN and SYDVKM. The CDR3 DNA sequence: TGTGCCAGCAGCTTAAGACCCCGGGAGCGCGGCTACACCTTC. Residues: CASSLRPRERGYTF.

The chain is built from TRBV6-6 and TRBJ2-7, with 11 bases aligning to TRBD1. The CDR3 runs 15 residues. The ends lost 6 bases at V and 6 bases at J; junction bases unmatched: 10. Germline V gene sequence: CDR1 MNHNY, CDR2 SVGAGI (reference sequence). CDR3 bases: TGTGCCAGCAGACACCGGACAGGGGGCGGAAGCGAGCAGTACTTC. This translates into CASRHRTGGGSEQYF.

The chain uses TRBV6-1 and TRBJ1-5, with D possibly being TRBD1 (5 bases). This CDR3 has 14 residues. Germline V gene data show CDR1 as MNHNS and CDR2 as SASEGT. Trimming stripped 9 bases from V and 0 bases from J, with 12 bases between. CDR3 in amino acids: CASHTGYSNQPQHF. The CDR3 nucleotides are TGTGCCAGTCATACAGGATATAGCAATCAGCCCCAGCATTTT.

The V call is TRBV10-3, the J call TRBJ2-3; D is unclear. The V gene's germline CDR1 is ENHRY and CDR2 SYGVKD. This CDR3 spans 14 amino acids. Trimming shortened V by 4 bases and J by 6 bases, and 14 bases separated the two germline ends. The CDR3 is CAISVGQDGDTQYF. CDR3 DNA sequence: TGTGCCATCAGTGTCGGGCAGGATGGGGATACGCAGTATTTT.